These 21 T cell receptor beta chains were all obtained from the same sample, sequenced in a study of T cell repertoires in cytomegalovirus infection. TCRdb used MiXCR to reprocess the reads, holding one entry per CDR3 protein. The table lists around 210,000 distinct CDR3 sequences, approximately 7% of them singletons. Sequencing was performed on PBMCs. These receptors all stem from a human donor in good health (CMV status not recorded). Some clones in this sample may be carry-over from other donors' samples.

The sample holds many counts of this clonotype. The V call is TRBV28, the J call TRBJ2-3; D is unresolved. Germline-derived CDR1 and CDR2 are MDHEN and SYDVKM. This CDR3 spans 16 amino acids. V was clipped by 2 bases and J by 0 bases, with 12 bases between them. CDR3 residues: CASSLNRYSSTDTQYF. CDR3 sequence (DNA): TGTGCCAGCAGTTTAAACAGATACTCTAGCACAGATACGCAGTATTTT. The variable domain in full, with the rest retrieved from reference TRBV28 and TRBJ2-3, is DVKVTQSSRYLVKRTGEKVFLECVQDMDHENMFWYRQDPGLGLRLIYFSYDVKMKEKGDIPEGYSVSREKKERFSLILESASTNQTSMYLCASSLNRYSSTDTQYFGPGTRLTVL.

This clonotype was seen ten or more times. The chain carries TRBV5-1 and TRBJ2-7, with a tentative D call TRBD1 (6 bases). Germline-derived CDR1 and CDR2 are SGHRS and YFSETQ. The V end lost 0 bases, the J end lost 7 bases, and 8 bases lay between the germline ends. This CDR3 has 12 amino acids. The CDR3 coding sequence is TGCGCCAGCAGCTTGGACAGGGAAGAGCAGTACTTC. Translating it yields CASSLDREEQYF.

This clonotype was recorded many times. The chain's CDR3 is CASSLQQGENSPLHF. The CDR3 nucleotides read TGCGCCAGCAGCTTGCAACAGGGTGAAAATTCACCCCTCCACTTT. The genes are TRBV5-1 and TRBJ1-6; maybe TRBD1 (6 bases). The CDR3 spans 15 residues. From germline, CDR1 is SGHRS and CDR2 YFSETQ. Trimming cost V 1 base and J 7 bases, with 12 bases left between them.

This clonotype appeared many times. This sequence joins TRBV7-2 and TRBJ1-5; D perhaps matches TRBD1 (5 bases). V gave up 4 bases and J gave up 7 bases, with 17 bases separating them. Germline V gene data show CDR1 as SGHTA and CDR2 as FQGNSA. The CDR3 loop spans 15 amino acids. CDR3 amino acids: CASSWPGGVGQPQHF. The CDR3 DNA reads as TGTGCCAGCAGCTGGCCCGGAGGGGTAGGGCAGCCCCAGCATTTT.

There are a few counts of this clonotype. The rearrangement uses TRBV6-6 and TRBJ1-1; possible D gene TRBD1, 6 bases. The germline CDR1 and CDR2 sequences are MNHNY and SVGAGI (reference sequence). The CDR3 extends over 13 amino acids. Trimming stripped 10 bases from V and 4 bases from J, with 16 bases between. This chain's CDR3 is CATRLEQGTEAFF. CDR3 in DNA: TGTGCCACTAGACTGGAACAGGGCACTGAAGCTTTCTTT.

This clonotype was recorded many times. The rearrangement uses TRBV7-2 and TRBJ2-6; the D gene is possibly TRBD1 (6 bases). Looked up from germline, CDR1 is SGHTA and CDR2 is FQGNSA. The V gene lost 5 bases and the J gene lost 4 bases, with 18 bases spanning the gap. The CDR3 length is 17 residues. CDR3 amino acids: CASSGSLRGGGANVLTF. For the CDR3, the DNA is TGTGCCAGCAGCGGTTCACTCAGGGGTGGAGGGGCCAACGTCCTGACTTTC.

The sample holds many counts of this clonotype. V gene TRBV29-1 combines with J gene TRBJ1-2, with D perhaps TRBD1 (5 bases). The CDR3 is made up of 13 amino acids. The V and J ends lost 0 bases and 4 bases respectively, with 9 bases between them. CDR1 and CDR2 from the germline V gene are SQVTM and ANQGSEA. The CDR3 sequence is CSVEEQGGYGYTF. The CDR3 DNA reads TGCAGCGTTGAAGAGCAGGGTGGCTATGGCTACACCTTC.

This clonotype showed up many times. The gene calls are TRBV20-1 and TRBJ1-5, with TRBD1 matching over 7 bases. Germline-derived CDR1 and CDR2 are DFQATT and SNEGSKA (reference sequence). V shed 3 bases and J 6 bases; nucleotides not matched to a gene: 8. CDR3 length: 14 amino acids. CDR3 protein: CSARRASGGQPQHF. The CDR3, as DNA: TGCAGTGCTAGGCGTGCGTCAGGGGGTCAGCCCCAGCATTTT.

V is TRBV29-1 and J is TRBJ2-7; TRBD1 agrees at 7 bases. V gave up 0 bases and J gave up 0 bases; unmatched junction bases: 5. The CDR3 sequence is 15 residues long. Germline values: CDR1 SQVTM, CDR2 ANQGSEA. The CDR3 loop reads CSVEDCRGISYEQYF. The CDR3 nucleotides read TGCAGCGTTGAAGATTGCAGGGGGATCTCCTACGAGCAGTACTTC.

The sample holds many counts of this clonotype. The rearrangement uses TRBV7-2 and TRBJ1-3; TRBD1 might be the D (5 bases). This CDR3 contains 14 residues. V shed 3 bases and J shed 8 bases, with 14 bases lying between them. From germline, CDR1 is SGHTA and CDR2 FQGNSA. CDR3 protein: CASSFLSSGDTIYF. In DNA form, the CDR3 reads TGTGCCAGCAGCTTCCTATCGTCGGGGGACACCATATATTTT.

The DNA for the CDR3 is TGTGCCAGCAGTTCGACAGGGTTTGACTATGGCTACACCTTC. This gives the protein CASSSTGFDYGYTF. This rearrangement joins TRBV2 to TRBJ1-2; 7 nucleotides agree with TRBD1. The V and J ends lost 5 bases and 3 bases, in that order; junction bases with no gene match: 6. This CDR3 contains 14 residues. CDR1 and CDR2 (germline): SNHLY, FYNNEI.

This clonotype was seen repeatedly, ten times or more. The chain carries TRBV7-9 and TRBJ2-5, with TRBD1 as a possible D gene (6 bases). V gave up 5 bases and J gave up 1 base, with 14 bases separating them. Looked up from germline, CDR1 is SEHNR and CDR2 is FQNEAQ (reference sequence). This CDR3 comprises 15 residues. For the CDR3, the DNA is TGTGCCAGCAGCCTCAGGGGTAACACCCAAGAGACCCAGTACTTC. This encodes CASSLRGNTQETQYF.

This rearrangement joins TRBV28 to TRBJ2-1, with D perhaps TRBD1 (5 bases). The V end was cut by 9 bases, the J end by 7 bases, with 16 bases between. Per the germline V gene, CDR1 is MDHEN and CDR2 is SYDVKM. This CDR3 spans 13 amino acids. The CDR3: CASHETAKNEQFF. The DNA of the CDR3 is TGTGCCAGTCACGAGACAGCAAAGAATGAGCAGTTCTTC.

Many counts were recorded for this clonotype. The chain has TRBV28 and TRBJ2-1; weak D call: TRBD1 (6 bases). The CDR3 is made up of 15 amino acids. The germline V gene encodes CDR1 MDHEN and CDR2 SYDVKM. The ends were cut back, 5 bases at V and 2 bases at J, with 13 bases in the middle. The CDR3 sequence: CASSPTGSTYNEQFF. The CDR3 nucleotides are TGTGCCAGCAGTCCAACAGGGAGCACCTACAATGAGCAGTTCTTC. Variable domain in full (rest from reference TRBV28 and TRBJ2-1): DVKVTQSSRYLVKRTGEKVFLECVQDMDHENMFWYRQDPGLGLRLIYFSYDVKMKEKGDIPEGYSVSREKKERFSLILESASTNQTSMYLCASSPTGSTYNEQFFGPGTRLTVL.

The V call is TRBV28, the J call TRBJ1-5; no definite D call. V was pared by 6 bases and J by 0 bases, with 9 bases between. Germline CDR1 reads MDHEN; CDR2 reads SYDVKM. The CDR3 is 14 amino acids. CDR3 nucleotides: TGTGCCAGCAGCCCTCTCCCTAGCAATCAGCCCCAGCATTTT. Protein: CASSPLPSNQPQHF.

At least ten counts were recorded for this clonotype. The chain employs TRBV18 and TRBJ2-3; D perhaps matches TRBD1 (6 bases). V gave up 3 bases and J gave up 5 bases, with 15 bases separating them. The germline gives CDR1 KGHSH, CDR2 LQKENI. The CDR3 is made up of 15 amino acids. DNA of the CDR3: TGTGCCAGCTCACCTATAAACACAGGGTTAGATACGCAGTATTTT. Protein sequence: CASSPINTGLDTQYF. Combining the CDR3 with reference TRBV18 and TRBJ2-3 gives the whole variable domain NAGVMQNPRHLVRRRGQEARLRCSPMKGHSHVYWYRQLPEEGLKFMVYLQKENIIDESGMPKERFSAEFPKEGPSILRIQQVVRGDSAAYFCASSPINTGLDTQYFGPGTRLTVL.

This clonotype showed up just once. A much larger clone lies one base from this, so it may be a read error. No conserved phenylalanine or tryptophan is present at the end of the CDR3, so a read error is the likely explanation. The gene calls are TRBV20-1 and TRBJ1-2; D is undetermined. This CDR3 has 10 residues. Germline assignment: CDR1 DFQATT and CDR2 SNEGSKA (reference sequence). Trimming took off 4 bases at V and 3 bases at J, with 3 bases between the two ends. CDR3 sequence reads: CSATDYGYTS. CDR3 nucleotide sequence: TGCAGTGCTACAGACTATGGCTACACCTCC.

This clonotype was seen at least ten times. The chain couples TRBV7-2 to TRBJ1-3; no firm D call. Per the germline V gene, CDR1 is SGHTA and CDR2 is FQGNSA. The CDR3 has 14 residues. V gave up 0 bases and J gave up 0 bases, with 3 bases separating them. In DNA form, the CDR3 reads TGTGCCAGCAGCTTAGCTTCCTCTGGAAACACCATATATTTT. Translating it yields CASSLASSGNTIYF.

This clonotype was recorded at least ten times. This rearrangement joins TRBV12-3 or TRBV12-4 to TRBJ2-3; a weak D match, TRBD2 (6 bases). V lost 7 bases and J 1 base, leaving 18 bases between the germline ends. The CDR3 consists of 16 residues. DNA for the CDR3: TGTGCCAGCACCCCCTCTCTGCCGGGGGGCACAGATACGCAGTATTTT. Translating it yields CASTPSLPGGTDTQYF.

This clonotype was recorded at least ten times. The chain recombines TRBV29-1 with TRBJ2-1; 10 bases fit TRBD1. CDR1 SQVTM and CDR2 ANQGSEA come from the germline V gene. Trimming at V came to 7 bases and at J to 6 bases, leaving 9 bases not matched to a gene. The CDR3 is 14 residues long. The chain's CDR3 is CSARGQGDINEQFF. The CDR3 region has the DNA TGCAGCGCCCGAGGACAGGGGGATATCAATGAGCAGTTCTTC.

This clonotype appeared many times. CDR3 amino acids: CASSQAAQLNYGYTF. The CDR3 DNA sequence: TGCGCCAGCAGCCAAGCGGCACAGCTAAACTATGGCTACACCTTC. This chain connects TRBV4-1 to TRBJ1-2; D is undetermined. Trimming left V 1 base short and J 2 bases short, with 11 bases between. The CDR3 runs 15 residues. Per the germline V gene, CDR1 is MGHRA and CDR2 is YSYEKL.